The clone carrying this T cell receptor beta chain appeared many times. Antigen unknown. This entry belongs to a study of T-cell reconstitution after alpha-beta-depleted transplantation in children. This sample's TCRbeta library carried unique molecular identifier barcodes. Each CDR3 protein gets one entry after TCRdb re-called the PCR reads with MiXCR. Found here are hundreds of thousands of distinct CDR3 sequences, 10% to 15% of them singletons; the top ten hold 2.2%. The CDR3 has 15 residues. Between the trimmed V and J ends, which lost 3 bases and 4 bases, there was a span of 11 bases. The germline gives CDR1 KGHDR, CDR2 SFDVKD. Study-level findings and limits: The authors attributed T-cell counts and diversity one year after transplant mostly to newly produced T cells. Reports say that about two months after transplant, the alpha-beta T cells came out of several hundred graft clones that had expanded. High day-60 TCRbeta diversity in some patients came from surviving recipient T cells and thymic progenitors.

The rearrangement uses TRBV24-1 and TRBJ2-2, with D perhaps TRBD2 (6 bases). This clonotype was sampled from a male patient aged 10-17 years who had a stem cell transplant for acute myeloid leukemia, so the T cells may come from the graft donor. Material: PBMCs, mostly from graft donor cells, obtained 360 days after TCRalphabeta/CD19-depleted stem cell transplant. The CDR3 loop is CATSDAGTPTGELFF. CDR3 bases: TGTGCCACCAGTGATGCCGGGACTCCCACCGGGGAGCTGTTTTTT.